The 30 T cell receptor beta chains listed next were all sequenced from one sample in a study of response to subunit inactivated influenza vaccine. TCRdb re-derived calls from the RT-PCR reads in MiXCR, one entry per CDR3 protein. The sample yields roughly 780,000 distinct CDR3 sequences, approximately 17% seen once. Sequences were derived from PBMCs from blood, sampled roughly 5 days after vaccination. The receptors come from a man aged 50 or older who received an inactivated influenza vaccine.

CDR3: CAINPGANYGYTF. The CDR3 DNA sequence: TGTGCCATCAACCCAGGAGCTAACTATGGCTACACCTTC. The J gene is TRBJ1-2, the V gene TRBV10-3; unclear D gene. V lost 7 bases to trimming and J lost 0 bases, with 9 bases between them. CDR3 length: 13 amino acids. Germline V gene sequence: CDR1 ENHRY, CDR2 SYGVKD.

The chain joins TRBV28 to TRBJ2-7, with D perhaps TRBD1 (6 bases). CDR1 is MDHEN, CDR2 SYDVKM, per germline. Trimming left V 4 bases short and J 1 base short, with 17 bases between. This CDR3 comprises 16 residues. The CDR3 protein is CASSSHSGASSYEQYF. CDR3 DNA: TGTGCCAGCAGTTCCCATTCAGGGGCCTCGTCCTACGAGCAGTACTTC.

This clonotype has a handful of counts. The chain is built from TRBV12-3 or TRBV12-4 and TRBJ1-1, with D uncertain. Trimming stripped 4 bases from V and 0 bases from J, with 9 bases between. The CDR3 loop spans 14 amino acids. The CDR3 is CASSSGIMNTEAFF. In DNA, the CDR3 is TGTGCCAGCAGTTCCGGAATCATGAACACTGAAGCTTTCTTT.

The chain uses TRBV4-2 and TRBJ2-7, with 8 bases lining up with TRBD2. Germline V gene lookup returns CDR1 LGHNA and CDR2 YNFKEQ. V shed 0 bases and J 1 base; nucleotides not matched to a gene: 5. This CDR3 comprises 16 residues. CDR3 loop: CASSQDGAGGSYEQYF. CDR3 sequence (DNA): TGTGCCAGCAGCCAAGATGGGGCGGGAGGTTCCTACGAGCAGTACTTC.

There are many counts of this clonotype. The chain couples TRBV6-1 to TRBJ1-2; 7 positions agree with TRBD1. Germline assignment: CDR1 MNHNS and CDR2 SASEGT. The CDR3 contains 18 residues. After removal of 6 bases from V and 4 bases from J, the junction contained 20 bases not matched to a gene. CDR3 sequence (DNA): TGTGCCAGCAGCGCCGGTCAGGACAGGCCCTTCGAGGGCTATGGCTACACCTTC. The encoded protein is CASSAGQDRPFEGYGYTF.

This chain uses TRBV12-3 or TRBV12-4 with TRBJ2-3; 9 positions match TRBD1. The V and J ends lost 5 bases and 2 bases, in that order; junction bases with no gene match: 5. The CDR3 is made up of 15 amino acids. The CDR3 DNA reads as TGTGCCAGCAGTCGCGGGACAGGGCCCACAGATACGCAGTATTTT. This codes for CASSRGTGPTDTQYF.

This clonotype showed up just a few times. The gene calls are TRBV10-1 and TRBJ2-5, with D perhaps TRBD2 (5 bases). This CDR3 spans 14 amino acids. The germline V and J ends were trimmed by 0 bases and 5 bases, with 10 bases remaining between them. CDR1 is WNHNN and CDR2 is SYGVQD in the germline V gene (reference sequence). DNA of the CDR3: TGCGCCAGCAGTGAGTCGTCTCGGAGGGAGACCCAGTACTTC. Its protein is CASSESSRRETQYF.

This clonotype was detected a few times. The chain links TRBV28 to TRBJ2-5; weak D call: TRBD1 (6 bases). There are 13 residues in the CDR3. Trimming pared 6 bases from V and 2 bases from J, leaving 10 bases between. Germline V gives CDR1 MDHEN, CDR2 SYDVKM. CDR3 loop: CASRLQGQETQYF. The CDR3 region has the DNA TGTGCCAGCAGGTTGCAGGGGCAAGAGACCCAGTACTTC.

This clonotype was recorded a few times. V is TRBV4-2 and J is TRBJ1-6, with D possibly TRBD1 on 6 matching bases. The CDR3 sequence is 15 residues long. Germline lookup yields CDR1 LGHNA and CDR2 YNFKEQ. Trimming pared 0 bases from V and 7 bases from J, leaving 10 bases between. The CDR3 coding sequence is TGTGCCAGCAGCCAAGAAGACAGGATAAATTCACCCCTCCACTTT. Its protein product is CASSQEDRINSPLHF.

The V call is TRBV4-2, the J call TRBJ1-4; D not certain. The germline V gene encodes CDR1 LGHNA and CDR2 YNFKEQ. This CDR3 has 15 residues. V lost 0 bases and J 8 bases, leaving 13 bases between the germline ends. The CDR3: CASSQEVGVGEKLFF. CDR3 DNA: TGTGCCAGCAGCCAAGAAGTAGGTGTAGGCGAAAAACTGTTTTTT.

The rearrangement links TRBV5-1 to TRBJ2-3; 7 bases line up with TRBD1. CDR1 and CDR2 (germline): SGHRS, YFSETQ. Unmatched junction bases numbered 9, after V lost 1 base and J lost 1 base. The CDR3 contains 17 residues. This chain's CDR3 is CASSLKGGPTGTDTQYF. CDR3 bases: TGCGCCAGCAGCTTGAAAGGGGGCCCTACTGGCACAGATACGCAGTATTTT.

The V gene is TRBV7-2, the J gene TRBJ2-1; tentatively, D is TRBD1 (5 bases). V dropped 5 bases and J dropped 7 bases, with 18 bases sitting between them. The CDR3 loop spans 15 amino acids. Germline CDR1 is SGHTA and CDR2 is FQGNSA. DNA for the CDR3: TGTGCCAGCAGCCTGGACACGGAAATTTCAAATGAGCAGTTCTTC. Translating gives CASSLDTEISNEQFF.

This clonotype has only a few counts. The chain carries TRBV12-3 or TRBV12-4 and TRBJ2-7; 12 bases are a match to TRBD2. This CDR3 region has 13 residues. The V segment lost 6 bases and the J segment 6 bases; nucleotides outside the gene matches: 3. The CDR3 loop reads CASSRLAGVEQYF. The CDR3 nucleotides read TGTGCCAGCAGCCGACTAGCGGGAGTCGAGCAGTACTTC.

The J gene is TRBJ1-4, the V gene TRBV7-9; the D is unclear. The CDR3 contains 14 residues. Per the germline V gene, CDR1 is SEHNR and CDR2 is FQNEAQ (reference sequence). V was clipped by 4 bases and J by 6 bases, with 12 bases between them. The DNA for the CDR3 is TGTGCCAGCAGCTATTTTGGGGTGGATGAAAAACTGTTTTTT. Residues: CASSYFGVDEKLFF.

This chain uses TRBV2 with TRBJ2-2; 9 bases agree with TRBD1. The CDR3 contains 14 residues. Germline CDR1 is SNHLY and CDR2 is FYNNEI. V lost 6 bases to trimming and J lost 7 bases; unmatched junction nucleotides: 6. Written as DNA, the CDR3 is TGTGCCAGCAGAGGGACAGGGTATAGCGGGGAGCTGTTTTTT. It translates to CASRGTGYSGELFF.

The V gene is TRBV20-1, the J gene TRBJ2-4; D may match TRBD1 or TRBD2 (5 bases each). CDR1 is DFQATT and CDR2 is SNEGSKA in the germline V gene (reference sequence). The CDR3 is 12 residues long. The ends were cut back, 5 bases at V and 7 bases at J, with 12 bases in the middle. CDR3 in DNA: TGCAGTGCTGTTATATGGGGGAACATTCAGTACTTC. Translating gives CSAVIWGNIQYF.

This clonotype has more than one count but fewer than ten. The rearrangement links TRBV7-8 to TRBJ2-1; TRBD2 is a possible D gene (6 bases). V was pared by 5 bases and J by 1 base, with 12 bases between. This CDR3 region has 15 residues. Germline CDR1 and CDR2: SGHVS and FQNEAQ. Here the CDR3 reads CASSQTRISYNEQFF. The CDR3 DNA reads TGTGCCAGCAGCCAGACTAGGATATCCTACAATGAGCAGTTCTTC.

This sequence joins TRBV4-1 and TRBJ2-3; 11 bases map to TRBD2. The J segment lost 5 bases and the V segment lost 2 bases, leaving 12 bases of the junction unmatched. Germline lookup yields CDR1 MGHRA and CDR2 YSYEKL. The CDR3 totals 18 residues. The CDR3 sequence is CASSQLGLAVGGRDTQYF. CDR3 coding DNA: TGCGCCAGCAGCCAATTGGGACTAGCGGTAGGGGGGAGAGATACGCAGTATTTT.

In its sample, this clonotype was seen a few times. The CDR3 here is CASRDPGQETQYF. Written as DNA, the CDR3 is TGTGCCAGCAGAGATCCAGGCCAAGAGACCCAGTACTTC. This sequence joins TRBV7-6 and TRBJ2-5; unclear D gene. V lost 6 bases to trimming and J lost 1 base, with 9 bases between them. This CDR3 region has 13 residues. The germline gives CDR1 SGHVS, CDR2 FNYEAQ.

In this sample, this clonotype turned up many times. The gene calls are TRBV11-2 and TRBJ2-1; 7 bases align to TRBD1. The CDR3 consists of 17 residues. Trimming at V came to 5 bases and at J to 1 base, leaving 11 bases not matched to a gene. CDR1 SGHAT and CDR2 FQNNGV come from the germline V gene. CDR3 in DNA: TGTGCCAGCAGCGTTCACCTACAGGGGATGTCCTACAATGAGCAGTTCTTC. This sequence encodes CASSVHLQGMSYNEQFF.

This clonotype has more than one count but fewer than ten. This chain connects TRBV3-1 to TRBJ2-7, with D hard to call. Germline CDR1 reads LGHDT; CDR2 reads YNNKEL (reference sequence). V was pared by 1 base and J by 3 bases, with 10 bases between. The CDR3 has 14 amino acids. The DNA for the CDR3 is TGTGCCAGCAGCCAAGGGTTATTTAACTACGAGCAGTACTTC. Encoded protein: CASSQGLFNYEQYF.

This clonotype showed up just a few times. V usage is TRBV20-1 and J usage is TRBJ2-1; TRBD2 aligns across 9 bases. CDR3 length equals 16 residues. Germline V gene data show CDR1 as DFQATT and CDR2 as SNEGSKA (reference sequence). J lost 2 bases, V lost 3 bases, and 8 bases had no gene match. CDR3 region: CSASNIAGDTYNEQFF. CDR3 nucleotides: TGCAGTGCTAGTAATATAGCGGGAGACACCTACAATGAGCAGTTCTTC.

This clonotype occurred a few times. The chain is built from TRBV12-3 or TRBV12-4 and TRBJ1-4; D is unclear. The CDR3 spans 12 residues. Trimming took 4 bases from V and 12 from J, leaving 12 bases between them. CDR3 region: CASSSPGLELFF. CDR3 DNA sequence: TGTGCCAGCAGTTCACCCGGGCTGGAACTGTTTTTT.

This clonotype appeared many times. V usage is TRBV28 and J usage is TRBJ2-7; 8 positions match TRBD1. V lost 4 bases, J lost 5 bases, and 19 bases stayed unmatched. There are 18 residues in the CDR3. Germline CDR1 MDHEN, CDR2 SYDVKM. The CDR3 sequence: CASSYLLMTGAETDEQYF. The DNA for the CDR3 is TGTGCCAGCAGTTACCTCCTTATGACAGGGGCGGAGACTGACGAGCAGTACTTC.

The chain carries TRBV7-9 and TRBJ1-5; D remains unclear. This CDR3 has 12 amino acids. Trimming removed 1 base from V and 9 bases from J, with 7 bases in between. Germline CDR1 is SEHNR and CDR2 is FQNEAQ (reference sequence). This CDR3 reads CASSLVSGPQHF. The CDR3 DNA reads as TGTGCCAGCAGCTTAGTTAGCGGGCCCCAGCATTTT.

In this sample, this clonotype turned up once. This CDR3 is CASSLRQGGGETQYF. Here the CDR3 DNA reads TGTGCCAGCAGTTTGCGCCAGGGCGGGGGAGAGACCCAGTACTTC. V and J are TRBV12-3 or TRBV12-4 and TRBJ2-5; 7 nucleotides line up with TRBD2. This CDR3 has 15 amino acids. With 3 bases clipped from V and 4 bases from J, the junction kept 8 bases outside the gene matches.

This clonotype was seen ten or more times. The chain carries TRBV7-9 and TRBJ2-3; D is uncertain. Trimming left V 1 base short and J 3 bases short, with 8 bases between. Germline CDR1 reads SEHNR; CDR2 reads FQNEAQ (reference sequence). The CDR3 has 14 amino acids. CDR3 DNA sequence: TGTGCCAGCAGCTTAGGTGTCCGAACAGATACGCAGTATTTT. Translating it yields CASSLGVRTDTQYF. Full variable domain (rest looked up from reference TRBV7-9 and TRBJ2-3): DTGVSQNPRHKITKRGQNVTFRCDPISEHNRLYWYRQTLGQGPEFLTYFQNEAQLEKSRLLSDRFSAERPKGSFSTLEIQRTEQGDSAMYLCASSLGVRTDTQYFGPGTRLTVL.

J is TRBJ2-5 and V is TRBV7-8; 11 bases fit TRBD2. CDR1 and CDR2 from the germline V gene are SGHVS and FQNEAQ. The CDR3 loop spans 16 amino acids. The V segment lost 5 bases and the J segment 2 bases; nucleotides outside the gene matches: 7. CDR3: CASSGRLAGSQETQYF. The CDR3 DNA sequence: TGTGCCAGCAGCGGTCGACTAGCGGGGAGTCAAGAGACCCAGTACTTC.

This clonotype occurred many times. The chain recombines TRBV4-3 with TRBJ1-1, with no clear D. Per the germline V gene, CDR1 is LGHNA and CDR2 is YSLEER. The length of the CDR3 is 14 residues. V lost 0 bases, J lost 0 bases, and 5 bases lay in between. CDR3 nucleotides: TGCGCCAGCAGCCAAGATGGATTGAACACTGAAGCTTTCTTT. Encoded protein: CASSQDGLNTEAFF.

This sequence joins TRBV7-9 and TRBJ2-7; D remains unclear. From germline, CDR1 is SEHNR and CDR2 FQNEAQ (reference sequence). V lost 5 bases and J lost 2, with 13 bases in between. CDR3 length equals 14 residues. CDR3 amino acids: CASSLGDGPYEQYF. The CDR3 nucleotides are TGTGCCAGCAGCCTAGGCGACGGTCCCTACGAGCAGTACTTC.